This TCR beta chain was identified in a study of CD8 T cells in ankylosing spondylitis. Study outcomes and limitations: Peripheral blood samples showed relatively rare disease-linked clones, and these clones were CD8+. What seemed typical of ankylosing spondylitis blood was a TCR beta motif built from under 10 highly homologous variants. Reactive arthritis synovial fluid and blood previously showed some of these motif variants. Reportedly, matched ankylosing spondylitis synovial fluid was significantly enriched for disease-linked clones.

By quantitative 5'-RACE with molecular barcodes, the TCR beta libraries were made. TCRdb reprocessed the 5' RACE reads via MiXCR and lists one record per CDR3 protein. The table includes approximately 540,000 distinct CDR3 sequences, more than 9.5% detected once. Details on this clonotype: Its antigen is not known.

CDR3 length equals 17 residues. Per germline, CDR1 SGDLS and CDR2 YYNGEE. V lost 4 bases to trimming and J lost 4 bases; unmatched junction nucleotides: 10. The clonotype originates from a male donor with ankylosing spondylitis. Sample: blood, either unsorted or a sorted T cell fraction (not recorded which). V and J are TRBV9 and TRBJ2-6; 8 bases are a match to TRBD1. CDR3 in DNA: TGTGCCAGCAGCCCTGAGACAGGGGTAGCCGGGGCCAACGTCCTGACTTTC. Translation gives CASSPETGVAGANVLTF.